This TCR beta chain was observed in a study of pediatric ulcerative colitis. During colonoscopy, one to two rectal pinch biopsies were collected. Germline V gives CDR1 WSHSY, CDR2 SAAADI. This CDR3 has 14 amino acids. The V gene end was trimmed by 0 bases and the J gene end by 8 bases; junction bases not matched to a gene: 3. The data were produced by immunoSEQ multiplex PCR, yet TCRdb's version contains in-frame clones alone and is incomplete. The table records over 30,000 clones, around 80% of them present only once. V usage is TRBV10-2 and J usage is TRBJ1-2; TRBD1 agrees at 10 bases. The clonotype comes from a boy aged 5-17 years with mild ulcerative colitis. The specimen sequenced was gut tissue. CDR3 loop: CASSESRDRGGYTF. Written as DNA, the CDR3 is TGCGCCAGCAGTGAGTCAAGGGACAGGGGAGGCTACACCTTC.